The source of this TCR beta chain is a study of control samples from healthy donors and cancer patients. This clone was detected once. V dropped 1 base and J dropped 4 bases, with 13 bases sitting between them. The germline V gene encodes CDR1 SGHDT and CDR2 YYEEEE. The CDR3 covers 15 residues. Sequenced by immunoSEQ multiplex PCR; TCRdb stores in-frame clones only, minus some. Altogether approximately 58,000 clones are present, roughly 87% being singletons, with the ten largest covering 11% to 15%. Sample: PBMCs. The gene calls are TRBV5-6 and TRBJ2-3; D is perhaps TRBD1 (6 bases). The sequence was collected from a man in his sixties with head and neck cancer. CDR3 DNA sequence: TGTGCCAGCAGCTTGAGGGCAGGGGAAGCAGATACGCAGTATTTT. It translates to CASSLRAGEADTQYF.